These T cell receptor beta chains were read from a single sample in a study of blood T cell repertoires in COVID-19. Here immunoSEQ multiplex PCR was the method, and the copy in TCRdb shows in-frame clones only, minus some. The profile shows 490,000 or so clones, 88% of them singletons. The source material was PBMCs or T cells enriched from blood (not recorded which). Receptors originate from a woman between 35 and 50 years old who had recovered from COVID-19. The CDR3 runs from the conserved cysteine through the conserved F or W. D genes are given only for firm matches. For some rows the clone size is stated as once, few or many, or as a class when expanded; others skip it.

V	D	size	J	CDR3	DNA
TRBV15	.	.	TRBJ1-1	CATSRQGIEDTEAFF	TGTGCCACCAGCAGACAGGGTATAGAGGACACTGAAGCTTTCTTT
TRBV6-5	.	.	TRBJ1-2	CASTRGYYGYTF	TGTGCCAGCACGCGGGGGTACTATGGCTACACCTTC
TRBV7-9	.	.	TRBJ2-7	CASSSTGPSYEQYF	TGTGCCAGCAGCTCGACAGGTCCTTCCTACGAGCAGTACTTC
TRBV27	TRBD1	.	TRBJ1-1	CASQHRGLNTEAFF	TGTGCCAGCCAGCACAGGGGGCTGAACACTGAAGCTTTCTTT
TRBV3-1/TRBV3-2	TRBD1	once	TRBJ2-3	CASSPYRGLSTDTQYF	TGTGCCAGCAGCCCTTACAGGGGGCTTAGCACAGATACGCAGTATTTT
TRBV19	TRBD1	.	TRBJ1-2	CASSPDRDRGRWKGYTF	TGTGCCAGTAGCCCAGACCGGGACAGGGGGCGCTGGAAGGGCTACACCTTC
TRBV5-1	.	.	TRBJ2-7	CASSPDQAGFSYEQYF	TGCGCCAGCAGCCCAGACCAGGCGGGCTTCTCCTACGAGCAGTACTTC
TRBV25-1	TRBD1	.	TRBJ1-2	CASSPTGGHPNGYTF	TGTGCCAGTTCACCTACAGGGGGCCATCCCAATGGCTACACCTTC
TRBV11-3	TRBD1	.	TRBJ2-3	CASSLGQGADTQYF	TGTGCCAGCAGCTTAGGGCAGGGGGCAGATACGCAGTATTTT
TRBV27	.	.	TRBJ1-2	CASSLGGRAGGYTF	TGTGCCAGCAGTTTAGGGGGCCGCGCGGGTGGCTACACCTTC
TRBV20-1	TRBD1	.	TRBJ2-5	CSASPPPGTGFETQYF	TGCAGTGCTAGTCCCCCACCCGGGACAGGGTTTGAGACCCAGTACTTC
TRBV21-1	.	once	TRBJ1-1	CASSKPGGAGLNTEAFF	TGTGCCAGCAGCAAACCCGGCGGTGCAGGGTTGAACACTGAAGCTTTCTTT
TRBV2	TRBD2	.	TRBJ2-5	CASSSRTSPQETQYF	TGTGCCAGCAGCTCGCGGACTAGCCCCCAAGAGACCCAGTACTTC
TRBV28	TRBD1	.	TRBJ1-1	CASRTTGGITEAFF	TGTGCCAGCCGAACGACAGGGGGCATTACTGAAGCTTTCTTT
TRBV27	.	.	TRBJ1-6	CASSFGGFDNSPLHF	TGTGCCAGCAGTTTCGGGGGATTTGATAATTCACCCCTCCACTTT
TRBV12-3/TRBV12-4	.	.	TRBJ1-2	CASSLSRSGYTF	TGTGCCAGCAGTTTATCGCGAAGCGGCTACACCTTC
TRBV11-2	.	once	TRBJ1-3	CASSLRSGNTIYF	TGTGCCAGCAGCCTACGATCTGGAAACACCATATATTTT
TRBV27	TRBD1	.	TRBJ1-1	CASSTGQQMNTEAFF	TGTGCCAGCAGTACGGGACAGCAGATGAACACTGAAGCTTTCTTT
TRBV14	.	.	TRBJ1-2	CASSREPSNYGYTF	TGTGCCAGCAGCCGCGAACCTAGTAACTATGGCTACACCTTC
TRBV11-1	TRBD1	once	TRBJ1-1	CASSYPRDSSNTEAFF	TGTGCCAGCAGCTACCCCCGGGACAGCTCGAACACTGAAGCTTTCTTT
TRBV4-1	.	.	TRBJ2-1	CASSQDERGRGYNEQFF	TGCGCCAGCAGCCAAGATGAAAGGGGAAGGGGGTACAATGAGCAGTTCTTC
TRBV12-3/TRBV12-4	.	.	TRBJ2-3	CASILGRTDTQYF	TGTGCCAGCATCTTGGGCCGTACAGATACGCAGTATTTT
TRBV4-1	TRBD1	.	TRBJ1-5	CASSQAAQGAYQPQHF	TGCGCCAGCAGCCAAGCCGCACAGGGGGCTTATCAGCCCCAGCATTTT
TRBV3-1/TRBV3-2	.	.	TRBJ1-2	CASSQDGNAYGYTF	TGTGCCAGCAGCCAGGACGGGAATGCCTATGGCTACACCTTC
TRBV5-6	.	.	TRBJ1-1	CASSYLTALNTEAFF	TGTGCCAGCAGCTACCTGACAGCGCTGAACACTGAAGCTTTCTTT
TRBV24-1	TRBD2	.	TRBJ2-4	CATSDEASGDIIQYF	TGTGCCACCAGTGACGAGGCTAGCGGGGATATCATTCAGTACTTC
TRBV5-1	TRBD1	once	TRBJ2-3	CASSSQTGGAVDTQYF	TGCGCCAGCAGCTCGCAAACAGGGGGCGCGGTAGATACGCAGTATTTT
TRBV24-1	.	once	TRBJ2-1	CATSDGALRNEQFF	TGTGCCACCAGTGATGGGGCGCTCCGCAATGAGCAGTTCTTC
TRBV12-3/TRBV12-4	TRBD1	.	TRBJ1-2	CASRGTGTQGYTF	TGTGCCAGCCGGGGGACAGGCACACAAGGCTACACCTTC
TRBV18	.	.	TRBJ1-2	CASSYPLGRNNYGYTF	TGTGCCAGCTCCTATCCCCTTGGGAGAAATAACTATGGCTACACCTTC
TRBV9	TRBD2	once	TRBJ2-2	CASSPRTGTSGTGELFF	TGTGCCAGCAGCCCGCGCACCGGGACTAGCGGCACCGGGGAGCTGTTTTTT
TRBV5-1	.	.	TRBJ2-3	CASSLGVAAGTDTQYF	TGCGCCAGCAGCTTGGGAGTAGCGGCAGGCACAGATACGCAGTATTTT
TRBV9	TRBD1	.	TRBJ2-5	CASSAGRRQGAQETQYF	TGTGCCAGCAGCGCGGGGAGAAGACAGGGGGCCCAAGAGACCCAGTACTTC
TRBV11-2	TRBD1	.	TRBJ2-5	CASSLGPGTGGLETQYF	TGTGCCAGCAGCTTAGGCCCCGGGACAGGGGGCTTGGAGACCCAGTACTTC
TRBV6-5	TRBD2	few	TRBJ2-1	CASRRTSGAYNEQFF	TGTGCCAGCAGACGAACTAGCGGGGCCTACAATGAGCAGTTCTTC
TRBV6-5	.	.	TRBJ1-1	CASSSGDTEAFF	TGTGCCAGCAGCTCCGGGGACACTGAAGCTTTCTTT
TRBV25-1	TRBD1	once	TRBJ1-1	CASSEFPGTGLTEAFF	TGTGCCAGCAGTGAATTTCCCGGGACAGGGTTAACTGAAGCTTTCTTT
TRBV6-2/TRBV6-3	TRBD1	.	TRBJ2-1	CASSSKGAVEFF	TGTGCCAGCAGTTCCAAGGGGGCGGTTGAGTTCTTC
TRBV19	TRBD1	.	TRBJ1-5	CASRQGGQPQHF	TGTGCCAGTAGGCAGGGGGGACAGCCCCAGCATTTT
TRBV2	TRBD2	.	TRBJ2-5	CASSGTSGRYRETQYF	TGTGCCAGCTCTGGGACTAGCGGGAGGTATCGGGAGACCCAGTACTTC
TRBV10-1	.	.	TRBJ1-3	CASRGVLRVFANTIYF	TGCGCCAGCAGAGGGGTCCTTAGGGTGTTTGCGAACACCATATATTTT
TRBV4-1	.	.	TRBJ1-2	CASSQDGIGNYGYTF	TGCGCCAGCAGCCAAGACGGAATCGGGAACTATGGCTACACCTTC
TRBV10-2	TRBD1	.	TRBJ1-1	CASSDKGARDTEAFF	TGCGCCAGCAGTGATAAGGGGGCGCGAGACACTGAAGCTTTCTTT
TRBV7-6	.	.	TRBJ2-5	CASSAGGETQYF	TGTGCCAGCAGCGCGGGCGGGGAGACCCAGTACTTC